A selection of T cell receptor beta chains follows, all from one sample in a study of blood T cell repertoires in COVID-19. Measured with immunoSEQ multiplex PCR; TCRdb has only the in-frame clones, and not every one. Of 120,000 or so clones listed, roughly 77% are singletons. Sequenced material: peripheral blood. The receptor source for this set is a man aged 55 to 70 with active or convalescent COVID-19. Both conserved end residues are part of each CDR3. The order of the fields is clone size, V gene, J gene, D gene, CDR3 protein, CDR3 DNA. The D gene is left open where the match is weak. Expanded clones get a size class; other rows say once, few or many, or leave the size out.

abundance: once
v_gene: TRBV7-3
j_gene: TRBJ2-3
d_gene: TRBD2
CDR3aa: CASSSQAGEVDTQYF
CDR3nt: TGTGCCAGCAGCTCCCAAGCGGGAGAGGTAGATACGCAGTATTTT

abundance: .
v_gene: TRBV6-6
j_gene: TRBJ1-5
d_gene: TRBD1
CDR3aa: CASSYSGQWNQPQHF
CDR3nt: TGTGCCAGCAGTTACTCGGGACAGTGGAATCAGCCCCAGCATTTT

abundance: .
v_gene: TRBV7-9
j_gene: TRBJ2-1
d_gene: .
CDR3aa: CASSSSNQGDEQFF
CDR3nt: TGTGCCAGCAGCTCCTCGAACCAAGGGGATGAGCAGTTCTTC

abundance: .
v_gene: TRBV5-1
j_gene: TRBJ1-1
d_gene: TRBD1
CDR3aa: CASSSGMGQPNTEAFF
CDR3nt: TGCGCCAGCAGCTCGGGCATGGGACAGCCTAACACTGAAGCTTTCTTT

abundance: .
v_gene: TRBV20-1
j_gene: TRBJ2-1
d_gene: .
CDR3aa: CSALREEQFF
CDR3nt: TGCAGTGCCCTCCGGGAGGAGCAGTTCTTC

abundance: few
v_gene: TRBV9
j_gene: TRBJ2-1
d_gene: .
CDR3aa: CASSPPTGGNYNEQFF
CDR3nt: TGTGCCAGCAGCCCCCCAACAGGAGGGAACTACAATGAGCAGTTCTTC

abundance: .
v_gene: TRBV19
j_gene: TRBJ1-1
d_gene: .
CDR3aa: CASSVKGRGLVTEAFF
CDR3nt: TGTGCCAGTAGTGTCAAGGGACGGGGGTTGGTTACTGAAGCTTTCTTT

abundance: few
v_gene: TRBV7-2
j_gene: TRBJ2-7
d_gene: TRBD1
CDR3aa: CASSLRQGTYEQYF
CDR3nt: TGTGCCAGCAGCCTCCGACAGGGGACCTACGAGCAGTACTTC

abundance: .
v_gene: TRBV6-2/TRBV6-3
j_gene: TRBJ2-3
d_gene: TRBD2
CDR3aa: CASSSSGLAGGITDTQYF
CDR3nt: TGTGCCAGCAGTTCTTCCGGACTAGCGGGAGGGATCACAGATACGCAGTATTTT

abundance: .
v_gene: TRBV5-1
j_gene: TRBJ2-3
d_gene: TRBD2
CDR3aa: CASSVGLAGGRADTQYF
CDR3nt: TGCGCCAGCAGCGTGGGACTAGCGGGAGGTCGCGCAGATACGCAGTATTTT

abundance: .
v_gene: TRBV7-8
j_gene: TRBJ2-3
d_gene: TRBD2
CDR3aa: CASSLLTSRTDTQYF
CDR3nt: TGTGCCAGCAGCTTATTGACTAGCAGAACAGATACGCAGTATTTT

abundance: .
v_gene: TRBV2
j_gene: TRBJ2-2
d_gene: TRBD2
CDR3aa: CASHNADGGGTNTGELFF
CDR3nt: TGTGCCAGCCACAACGCGGACGGGGGAGGGACGAACACCGGGGAGCTGTTTTTT

abundance: .
v_gene: TRBV29-1
j_gene: TRBJ2-7
d_gene: .
CDR3aa: CSVGRGVGYEQYF
CDR3nt: TGCAGCGTTGGGCGGGGTGTTGGGTACGAGCAGTACTTC

abundance: .
v_gene: TRBV4-2
j_gene: TRBJ1-4
d_gene: .
CDR3aa: CASSPSRTATNEKLFF
CDR3nt: TGTGCCAGCAGCCCTTCGCGGACTGCAACTAATGAAAAACTGTTTTTT

abundance: .
v_gene: TRBV3-1/TRBV3-2
j_gene: TRBJ1-5
d_gene: .
CDR3aa: CASSQDRELSKQGPKKDSNQPQHF
CDR3nt: TGTGCCAGCAGCCAAGACCGCGAACTCTCAAAACAGGGCCCGAAGAAAGATAGCAATCAGCCCCAGCATTTT

abundance: .
v_gene: TRBV11-1
j_gene: TRBJ2-7
d_gene: TRBD1
CDR3aa: CASSPGTGVHEQYF
CDR3nt: TGTGCCAGCAGCCCTGGGACAGGGGTCCACGAGCAGTACTTC

abundance: .
v_gene: TRBV12-3/TRBV12-4
j_gene: TRBJ2-3
d_gene: .
CDR3aa: CASTGDYTDTQYF
CDR3nt: TGTGCCAGCACGGGAGACTACACAGATACGCAGTATTTT

abundance: .
v_gene: TRBV29-1
j_gene: TRBJ1-2
d_gene: .
CDR3aa: CSVGGTAYGYTF
CDR3nt: TGCAGCGTTGGAGGGACTGCCTATGGCTACACCTTC

abundance: .
v_gene: TRBV25-1
j_gene: TRBJ2-4
d_gene: .
CDR3aa: CASSGQGWKEGQNIQYF
CDR3nt: TGTGCCAGCAGTGGCCAGGGGTGGAAAGAGGGACAAAACATTCAGTACTTC

abundance: .
v_gene: TRBV2
j_gene: TRBJ2-1
d_gene: TRBD1
CDR3aa: CASSGSETGGSGNEQFF
CDR3nt: TGTGCCAGCAGTGGATCGGAGACAGGGGGATCTGGAAATGAGCAGTTCTTC

abundance: .
v_gene: TRBV5-1
j_gene: TRBJ1-1
d_gene: .
CDR3aa: CASSLDNSPTEAFF
CDR3nt: TGCGCCAGCAGCTTGGACAATTCCCCGACTGAAGCTTTCTTT

abundance: .
v_gene: TRBV6-6
j_gene: TRBJ2-7
d_gene: TRBD2
CDR3aa: CASRRGDHEQYF
CDR3nt: TGTGCCAGCAGGCGGGGGGACCACGAGCAGTACTTC

abundance: .
v_gene: TRBV2
j_gene: TRBJ2-7
d_gene: .
CDR3aa: CASSAASYEQYF
CDR3nt: TGTGCCAGCAGTGCCGCGTCCTACGAGCAGTACTTC

abundance: .
v_gene: TRBV4-1
j_gene: TRBJ1-4
d_gene: TRBD1
CDR3aa: CASSQQGWVTNEKLFF
CDR3nt: TGCGCCAGCAGTCAACAGGGGTGGGTAACTAATGAAAAACTGTTTTTT

abundance: .
v_gene: TRBV28
j_gene: TRBJ1-6
d_gene: .
CDR3aa: CASRINNSPLHF
CDR3nt: TGTGCCAGCAGAATCAATAATTCACCCCTCCACTTT

abundance: .
v_gene: TRBV11-2
j_gene: TRBJ2-1
d_gene: .
CDR3aa: CASSVVRDNEQFF
CDR3nt: TGTGCCAGCAGCGTAGTGCGGGACAATGAGCAGTTCTTC

abundance: .
v_gene: TRBV16
j_gene: TRBJ1-4
d_gene: .
CDR3aa: CASSRRDQEEKLFF
CDR3nt: TGTGCCAGCAGCCGGAGGGACCAGGAAGAAAAACTGTTTTTT

abundance: .
v_gene: TRBV28
j_gene: TRBJ1-5
d_gene: .
CDR3aa: CASSPFGREGKWSNQPQHF
CDR3nt: TGTGCCAGCAGCCCTTTTGGGCGGGAGGGAAAATGGAGCAATCAGCCCCAGCATTTT

abundance: .
v_gene: TRBV4-2
j_gene: TRBJ2-5
d_gene: .
CDR3aa: CASSQEGAESTQYF
CDR3nt: TGTGCCAGCAGCCAAGAAGGAGCGGAGTCGACCCAGTACTTC

abundance: .
v_gene: TRBV11-2
j_gene: TRBJ2-1
d_gene: .
CDR3aa: CASSFLVADQFF
CDR3nt: TGTGCCAGCAGCTTCTTGGTGGCCGATCAGTTCTTC

abundance: .
v_gene: TRBV7-2
j_gene: TRBJ2-7
d_gene: .
CDR3aa: CASSAGPASSYEQYF
CDR3nt: TGTGCCAGCAGCGCGGGACCGGCAAGCTCCTACGAGCAGTACTTC

abundance: .
v_gene: TRBV7-9
j_gene: TRBJ2-1
d_gene: TRBD2
CDR3aa: CASSPRLAGQVGNQFF
CDR3nt: TGTGCCAGCAGCCCGCGACTAGCGGGACAAGTGGGAAATCAGTTCTTC

abundance: few
v_gene: TRBV9
j_gene: TRBJ2-1
d_gene: TRBD2
CDR3aa: CASSVASGSAYNEQFF
CDR3nt: TGTGCCAGCAGCGTAGCCAGCGGGAGCGCCTACAATGAGCAGTTCTTC

abundance: .
v_gene: TRBV5-1
j_gene: TRBJ2-1
d_gene: .
CDR3aa: CASRASLYNEQFF
CDR3nt: TGCGCCAGCAGGGCTAGCCTATACAATGAGCAGTTCTTC

abundance: once
v_gene: TRBV18
j_gene: TRBJ2-7
d_gene: .
CDR3aa: CASSPDRVYEQYF
CDR3nt: TGTGCCAGCTCACCAGACAGAGTTTACGAGCAGTACTTC

abundance: once
v_gene: TRBV19
j_gene: TRBJ2-3
d_gene: .
CDR3aa: CASSIEGRHDTQYF
CDR3nt: TGTGCCAGTAGTATAGAAGGCAGGCATGATACGCAGTATTTT

abundance: few
v_gene: TRBV29-1
j_gene: TRBJ2-1
d_gene: .
CDR3aa: CSGSLAPRSYNEQFF
CDR3nt: TGCAGCGGTAGCCTAGCGCCTCGCTCCTACAATGAGCAGTTCTTC

abundance: .
v_gene: TRBV24-1
j_gene: TRBJ2-1
d_gene: .
CDR3aa: CATALYNEQFF
CDR3nt: TGTGCCACCGCGCTTTACAATGAGCAGTTCTTC

abundance: .
v_gene: TRBV10-3
j_gene: TRBJ1-4
d_gene: .
CDR3aa: CAISEPRDSNEKLFF
CDR3nt: TGTGCCATCAGTGAGCCCCGGGACTCAAATGAAAAACTGTTTTTT

abundance: once
v_gene: TRBV7-9
j_gene: TRBJ2-2
d_gene: TRBD2
CDR3aa: CASGGTSGSTGELFF
CDR3nt: TGTGCCAGCGGGGGGACTAGCGGAAGCACCGGGGAGCTGTTTTTT

abundance: few
v_gene: TRBV2
j_gene: TRBJ2-1
d_gene: .
CDR3aa: CASRRTFYNEQFF
CDR3nt: TGTGCCAGCAGACGGACATTCTACAATGAGCAGTTCTTC

abundance: .
v_gene: TRBV5-1
j_gene: TRBJ1-5
d_gene: TRBD1
CDR3aa: CASSSDGTGHQPQHF
CDR3nt: TGCGCCAGCAGCTCTGACGGGACAGGACATCAGCCCCAGCATTTT

abundance: .
v_gene: TRBV24-1
j_gene: TRBJ2-3
d_gene: .
CDR3aa: CAASRGGTDTQYF
CDR3nt: TGTGCCGCCTCTAGGGGCGGCACAGATACGCAGTATTTT